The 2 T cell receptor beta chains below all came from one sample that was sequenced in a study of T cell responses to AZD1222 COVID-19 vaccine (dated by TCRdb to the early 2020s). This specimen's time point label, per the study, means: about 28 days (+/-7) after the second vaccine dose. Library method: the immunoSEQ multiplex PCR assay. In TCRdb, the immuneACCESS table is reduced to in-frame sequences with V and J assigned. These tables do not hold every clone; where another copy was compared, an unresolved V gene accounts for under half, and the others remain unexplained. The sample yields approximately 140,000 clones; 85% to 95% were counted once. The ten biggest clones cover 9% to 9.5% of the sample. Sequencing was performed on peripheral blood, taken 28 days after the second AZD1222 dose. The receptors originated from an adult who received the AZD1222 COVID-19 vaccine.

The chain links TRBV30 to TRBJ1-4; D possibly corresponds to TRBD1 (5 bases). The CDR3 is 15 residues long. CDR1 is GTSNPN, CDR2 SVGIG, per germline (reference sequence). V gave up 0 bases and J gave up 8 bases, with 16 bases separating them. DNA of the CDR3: TGTGCCTGGAGTGTAAGAGGGACCGCAGGCGAAAAACTGTTTTTT. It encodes CAWSVRGTAGEKLFF. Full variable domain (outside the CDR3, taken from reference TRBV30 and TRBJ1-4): SQTIHQWPATLVQPVGSPLSLECTVEGTSNPNLYWYRQAAGRGLQLLFYSVGIGQISSEVPQNLSASRPQDRQFILSSKKLLLSDSGFYLCAWSVRGTAGEKLFFGSGTQLSVL.

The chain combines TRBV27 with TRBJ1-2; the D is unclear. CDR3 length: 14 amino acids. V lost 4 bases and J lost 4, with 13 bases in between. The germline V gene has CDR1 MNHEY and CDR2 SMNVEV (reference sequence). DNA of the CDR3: TGTGCCAGCAGTTCCCGAGGCATGAGCTATGGCTACACCTTC. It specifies CASSSRGMSYGYTF.